Listed here is a single TCR beta chain. This record comes from a study of PD-L1 blockade in urothelial cancer. Looking at the study overall: Among blood samples, the median T cell count was roughly 150,000.

The data were produced by immunoSEQ multiplex PCR, yet TCRdb's version contains in-frame clones alone and is incomplete. The sample lists fewer than 60,000 clones, around four fifths seen once, with 1% to 1.5% in the top ten. Looked up from germline, CDR1 is MDHEN and CDR2 is SYDVKM. The V segment lost 3 bases and the J segment 7 bases; nucleotides outside the gene matches: 9. This CDR3 spans 16 amino acids. Described time point: pretreatment peripheral blood. The origin of this receptor is a man between 50 and 59 years old with urothelial cancer. The chain recombines TRBV28 with TRBJ1-5; 10 bases match TRBD1. The sequencing here drew on PBMCs, taken around atezolizumab (anti-PD-L1) treatment. DNA for the CDR3: TGTGCCAGCAGTTTCGGACCCGGACAGGGGGTACAGCCCCAGCATTTT. Its protein is CASSFGPGQGVQPQHF.